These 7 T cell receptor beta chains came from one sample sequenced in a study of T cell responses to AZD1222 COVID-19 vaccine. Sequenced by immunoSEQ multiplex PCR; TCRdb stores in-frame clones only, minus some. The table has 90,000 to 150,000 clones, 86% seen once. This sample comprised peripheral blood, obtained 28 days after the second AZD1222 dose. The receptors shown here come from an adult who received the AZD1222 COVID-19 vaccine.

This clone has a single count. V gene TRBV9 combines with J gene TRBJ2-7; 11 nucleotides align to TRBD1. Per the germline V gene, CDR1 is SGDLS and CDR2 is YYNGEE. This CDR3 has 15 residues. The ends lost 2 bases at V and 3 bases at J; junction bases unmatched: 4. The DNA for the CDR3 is TGTGCCAGCAGCGTCTCCGGGACAGGGGGCTACGAGCAGTACTTC. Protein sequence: CASSVSGTGGYEQYF. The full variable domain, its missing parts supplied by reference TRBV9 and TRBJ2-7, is DSGVTQTPKHLITATGQRVTLRCSPRSGDLSVYWYQQSLDQGLQFLIQYYNGEERAKGNILERFSAQQFPDLHSELNLSSLELGDSALYFCASSVSGTGGYEQYFGPGTRLTVT.

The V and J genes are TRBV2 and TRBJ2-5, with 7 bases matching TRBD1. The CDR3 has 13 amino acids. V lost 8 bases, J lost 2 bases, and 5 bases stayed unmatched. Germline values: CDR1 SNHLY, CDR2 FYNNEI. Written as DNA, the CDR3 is TGTGCCAGCTACGGACAGGAACAAGAGACCCAGTACTTC. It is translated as CASYGQEQETQYF.

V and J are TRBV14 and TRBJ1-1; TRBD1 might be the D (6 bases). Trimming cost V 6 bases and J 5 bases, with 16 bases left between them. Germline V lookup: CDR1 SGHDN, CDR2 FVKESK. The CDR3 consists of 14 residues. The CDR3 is CASSPWGGHTEAFF. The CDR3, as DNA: TGTGCCAGCAGTCCATGGGGGGGGCATACTGAAGCTTTCTTT.

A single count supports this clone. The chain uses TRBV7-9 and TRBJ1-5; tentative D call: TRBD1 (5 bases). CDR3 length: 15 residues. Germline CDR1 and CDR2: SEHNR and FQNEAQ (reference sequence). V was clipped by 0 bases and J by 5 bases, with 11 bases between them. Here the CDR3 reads CASSLAQGGYQPQHF. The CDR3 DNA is TGTGCCAGCAGCTTAGCGCAGGGCGGATATCAGCCCCAGCATTTT.

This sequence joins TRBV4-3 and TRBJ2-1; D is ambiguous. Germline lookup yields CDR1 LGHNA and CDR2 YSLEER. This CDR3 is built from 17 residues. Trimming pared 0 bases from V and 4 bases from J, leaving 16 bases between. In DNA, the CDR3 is TGCGCCAGCAGCCAAGAAGAGGAGAGAGACCGATACAATGAGCAGTTCTTC. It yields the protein CASSQEEERDRYNEQFF.

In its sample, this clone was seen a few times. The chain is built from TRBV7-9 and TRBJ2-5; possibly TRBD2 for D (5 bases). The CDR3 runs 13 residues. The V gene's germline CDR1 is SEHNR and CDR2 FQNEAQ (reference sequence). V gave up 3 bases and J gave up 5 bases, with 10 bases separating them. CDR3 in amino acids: CASSLEVRETQYF. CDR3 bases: TGTGCCAGCAGCTTGGAGGTTCGGGAGACCCAGTACTTC. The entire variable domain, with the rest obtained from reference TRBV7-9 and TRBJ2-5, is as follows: DTGVSQNPRHKITKRGQNVTFRCDPISEHNRLYWYRQTLGQGPEFLTYFQNEAQLEKSRLLSDRFSAERPKGSFSTLEIQRTEQGDSAMYLCASSLEVRETQYFGPGTRLLVL.

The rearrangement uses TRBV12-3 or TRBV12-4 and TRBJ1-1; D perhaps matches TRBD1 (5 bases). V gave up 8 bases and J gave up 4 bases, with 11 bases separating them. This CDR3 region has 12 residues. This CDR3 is CASEGLGTEAFF. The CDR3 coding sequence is TGTGCCAGCGAGGGGCTGGGCACTGAAGCTTTCTTT.